A single T cell receptor (beta chain) is shown here with its context. Its antigen remains unknown. The data were taken from a study of T cell responses to AZD1222 COVID-19 vaccine. Overall study results and limits: It should be noted that donors were predominantly white British and more often female, and clonal diversity was possibly underestimated. Among vaccine-associated CD4 TCRs, coverage spanned spike, with dominance at 160-218 and 743-854. Rises in breadth and depth of Spike-specific TCRs came after two AZD1222 doses. The reported proportion of spike-specific TCRs targeting unmutated variant regions was nearly half.

The repertoire was sequenced with immunoSEQ multiplex PCR; TCRdb's copy has only in-frame clones and lacks some. Of over 100,000 clones in the sample, roughly 86% were seen once. Trimming took 1 base from V and 2 from J; bases not matched to a gene: 5. Germline assignment: CDR1 SGHTA and CDR2 FQGNSA. The CDR3 is 15 residues long. The sequencing here drew on peripheral blood, taken on day 0 of MenACWY control vaccination. The chain carries TRBV7-2 and TRBJ2-7; 7 nucleotides agree with TRBD1. The sequence was collected from an adult in good health. The CDR3 DNA sequence: TGTGCCAGCAGCTTAGTCATCGGGACAGCCTACGAGCAGTACTTC. It is translated as CASSLVIGTAYEQYF.